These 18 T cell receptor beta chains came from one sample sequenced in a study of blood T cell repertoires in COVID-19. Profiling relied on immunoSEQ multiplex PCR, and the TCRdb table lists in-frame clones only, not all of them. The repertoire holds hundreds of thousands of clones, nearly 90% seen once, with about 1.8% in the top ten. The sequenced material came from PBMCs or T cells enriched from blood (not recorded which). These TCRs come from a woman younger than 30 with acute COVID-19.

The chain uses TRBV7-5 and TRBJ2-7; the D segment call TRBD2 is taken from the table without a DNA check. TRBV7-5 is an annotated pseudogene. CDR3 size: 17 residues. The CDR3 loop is CARSLGGGGRPYYEQYF. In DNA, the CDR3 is TGTGCCAGAAGCTTAGGCGGGGGGGGTAGGCCATACTACGAGCAGTACTTC.

In nucleotides, the CDR3 is TGTGCCAGCAGCCCCTCCGGGACAGGGGGCACTAATGAAAAACTGTTTTTT. Protein product: CASSPSGTGGTNEKLFF. This chain connects TRBV3-1 (or the pseudogene TRBV3-2) to TRBJ1-4; 12 nucleotides align to TRBD1. The CDR3 loop spans 17 amino acids. Germline-derived CDR1 and CDR2 are LGHDT and YNNKEL (reference sequence). V trimming: 4 bases; J trimming: 2 bases; junction bases outside the gene matches: 5.

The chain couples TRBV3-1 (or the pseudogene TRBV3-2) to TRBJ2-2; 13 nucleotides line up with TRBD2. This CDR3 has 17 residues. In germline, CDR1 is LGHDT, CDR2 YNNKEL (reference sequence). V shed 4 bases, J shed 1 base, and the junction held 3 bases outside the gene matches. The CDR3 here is CASSRGLAGVNTGELFF. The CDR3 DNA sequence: TGTGCCAGCAGCCGAGGACTAGCGGGAGTGAACACCGGGGAGCTGTTTTTT.

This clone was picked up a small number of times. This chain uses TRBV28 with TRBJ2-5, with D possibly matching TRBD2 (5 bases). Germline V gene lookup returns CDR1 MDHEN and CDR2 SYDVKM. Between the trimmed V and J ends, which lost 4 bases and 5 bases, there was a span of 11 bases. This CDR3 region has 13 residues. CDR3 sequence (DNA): TGTGCCAGCAGTTCCCGGGATCGGGAGACCCAGTACTTC. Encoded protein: CASSSRDRETQYF.

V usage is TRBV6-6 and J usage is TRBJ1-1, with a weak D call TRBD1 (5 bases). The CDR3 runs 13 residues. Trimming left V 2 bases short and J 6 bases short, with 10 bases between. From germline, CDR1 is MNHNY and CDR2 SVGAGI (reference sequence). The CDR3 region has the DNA TGTGCCAGCAGTTACGAACGGGGGGCTGAAGCTTTCTTT. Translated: CASSYERGAEAFF.

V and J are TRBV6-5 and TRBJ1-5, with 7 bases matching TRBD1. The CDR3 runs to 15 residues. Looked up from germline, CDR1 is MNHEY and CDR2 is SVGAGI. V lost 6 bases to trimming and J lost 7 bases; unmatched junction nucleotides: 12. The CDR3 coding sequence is TGTGCCAGCAGCCAGCGGGCGACAGGGCAGCAGCCCCAGCATTTT. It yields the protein CASSQRATGQQPQHF.

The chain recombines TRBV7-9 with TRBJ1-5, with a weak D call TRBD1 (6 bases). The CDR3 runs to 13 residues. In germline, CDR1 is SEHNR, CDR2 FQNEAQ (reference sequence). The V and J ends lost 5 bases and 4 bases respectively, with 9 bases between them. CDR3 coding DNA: TGTGCCAGCAGCGGGACACCTAATCAGCCCCAGCATTTT. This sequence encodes CASSGTPNQPQHF.

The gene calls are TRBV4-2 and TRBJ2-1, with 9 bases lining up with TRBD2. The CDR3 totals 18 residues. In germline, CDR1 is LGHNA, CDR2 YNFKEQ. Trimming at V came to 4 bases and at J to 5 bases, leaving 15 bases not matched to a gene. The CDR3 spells CASSRTNTAGGGNNEQFF. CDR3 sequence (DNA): TGTGCCAGCAGCCGGACCAATACAGCGGGAGGTGGGAACAATGAGCAGTTCTTC.

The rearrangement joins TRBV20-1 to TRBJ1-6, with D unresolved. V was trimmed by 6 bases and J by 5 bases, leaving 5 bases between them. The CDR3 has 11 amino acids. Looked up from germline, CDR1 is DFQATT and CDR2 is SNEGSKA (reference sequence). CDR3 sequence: CSALHNSPLHF. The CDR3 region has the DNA TGCAGTGCCCTACATAATTCACCCCTCCACTTT.

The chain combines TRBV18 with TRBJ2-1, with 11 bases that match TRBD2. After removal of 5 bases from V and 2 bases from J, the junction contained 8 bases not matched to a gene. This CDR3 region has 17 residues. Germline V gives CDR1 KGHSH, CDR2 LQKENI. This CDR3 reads CASSIRTSGRAYNEQFF. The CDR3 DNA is TGTGCCAGCTCAATCCGAACTAGCGGGAGAGCCTACAATGAGCAGTTCTTC. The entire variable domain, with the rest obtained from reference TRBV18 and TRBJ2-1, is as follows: NAGVMQNPRHLVRRRGQEARLRCSPMKGHSHVYWYRQLPEEGLKFMVYLQKENIIDESGMPKERFSAEFPKEGPSILRIQQVVRGDSAAYFCASSIRTSGRAYNEQFFGPGTRLTVL.

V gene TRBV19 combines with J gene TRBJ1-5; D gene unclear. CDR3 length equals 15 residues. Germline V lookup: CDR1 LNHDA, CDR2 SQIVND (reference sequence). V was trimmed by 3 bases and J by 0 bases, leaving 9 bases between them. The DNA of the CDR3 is TGTGCCAGTAGTATTATCACTTATAGCAATCAGCCCCAGCATTTT. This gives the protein CASSIITYSNQPQHF.

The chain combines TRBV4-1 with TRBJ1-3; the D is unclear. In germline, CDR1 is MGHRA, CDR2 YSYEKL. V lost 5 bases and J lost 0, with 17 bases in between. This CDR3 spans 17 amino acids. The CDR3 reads CASSDPGVRTSGNTIYF. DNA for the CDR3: TGCGCCAGCAGCGACCCCGGGGTTCGGACCTCTGGAAACACCATATATTTT.

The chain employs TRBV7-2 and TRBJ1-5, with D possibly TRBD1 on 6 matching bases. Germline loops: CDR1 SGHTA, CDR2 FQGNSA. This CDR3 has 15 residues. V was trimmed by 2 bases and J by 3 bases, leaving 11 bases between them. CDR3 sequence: CASSLRDNINQPQHF. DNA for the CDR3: TGTGCCAGCAGCTTACGGGACAACATCAATCAGCCCCAGCATTTT.

CDR3 protein: CASSLKRELAKNIQYF. In nucleotides, the CDR3 is TGTGCCAGCAGCTTAAAGCGGGAGTTAGCCAAAAACATTCAGTACTTC. The chain employs TRBV13 and TRBJ2-4, with 8 bases aligning to TRBD2. With 2 bases clipped from V and 0 bases from J, the junction kept 3 bases outside the gene matches. Germline V gene data show CDR1 as PRHDT and CDR2 as FYEKMQ (reference sequence). CDR3 length: 16 residues.

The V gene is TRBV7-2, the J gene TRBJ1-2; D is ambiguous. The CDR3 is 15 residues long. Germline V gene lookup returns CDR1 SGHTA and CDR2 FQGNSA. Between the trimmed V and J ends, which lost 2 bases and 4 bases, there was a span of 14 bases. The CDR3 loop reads CASSLIWQTPYGYTF. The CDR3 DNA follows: TGTGCCAGCAGCTTAATTTGGCAGACACCCTATGGCTACACCTTC.

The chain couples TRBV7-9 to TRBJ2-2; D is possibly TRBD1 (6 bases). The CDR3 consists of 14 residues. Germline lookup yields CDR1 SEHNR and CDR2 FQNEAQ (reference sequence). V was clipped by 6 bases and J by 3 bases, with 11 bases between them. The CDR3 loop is CASRSGVDTGELFF. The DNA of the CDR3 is TGTGCCAGCAGATCAGGGGTGGACACCGGGGAGCTGTTTTTT.

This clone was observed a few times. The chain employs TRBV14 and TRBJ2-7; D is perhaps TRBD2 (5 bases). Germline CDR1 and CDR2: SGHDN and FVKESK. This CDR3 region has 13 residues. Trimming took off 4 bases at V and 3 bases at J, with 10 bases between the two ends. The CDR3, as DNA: TGTGCCAGCAGCCCCGGGGTTGGCTACGAGCAGTACTTC. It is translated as CASSPGVGYEQYF.

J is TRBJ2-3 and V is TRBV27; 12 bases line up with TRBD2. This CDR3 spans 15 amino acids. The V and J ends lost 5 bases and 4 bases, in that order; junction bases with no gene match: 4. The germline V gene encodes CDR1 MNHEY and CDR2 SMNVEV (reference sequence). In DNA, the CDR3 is TGTGCCAGCAGTCTAGCGGGAGGGCCACCAGATACGCAGTATTTT. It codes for CASSLAGGPPDTQYF.